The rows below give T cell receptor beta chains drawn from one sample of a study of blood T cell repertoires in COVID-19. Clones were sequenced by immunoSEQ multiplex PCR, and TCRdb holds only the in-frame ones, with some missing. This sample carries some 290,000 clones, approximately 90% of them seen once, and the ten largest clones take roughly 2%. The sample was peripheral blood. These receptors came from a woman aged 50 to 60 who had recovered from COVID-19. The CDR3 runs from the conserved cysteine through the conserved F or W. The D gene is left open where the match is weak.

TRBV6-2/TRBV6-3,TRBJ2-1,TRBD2,CASSSPTSGTIYNEQFF
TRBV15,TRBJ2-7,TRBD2,CATSRDPGLAGGGYEQYF
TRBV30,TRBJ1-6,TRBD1,CAWTPGQVPNSPLHF
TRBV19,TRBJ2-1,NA,CASSTNPGRGPSYNEQFF
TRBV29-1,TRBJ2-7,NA,CSVEDRYEQYF
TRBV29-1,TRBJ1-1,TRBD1,CSVAHSRGSTEAFF
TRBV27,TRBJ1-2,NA,CASSPPLGHYGYTF
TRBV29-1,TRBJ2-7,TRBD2,CSAIAGPIYEQYF
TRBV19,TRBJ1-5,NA,CASSMSLTGNQPQHF
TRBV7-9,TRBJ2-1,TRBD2,CASSMSGTYNEQFF
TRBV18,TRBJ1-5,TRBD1,CASSPSGQGYPQHF
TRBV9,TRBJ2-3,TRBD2,CASSPPGGGASDTQYF
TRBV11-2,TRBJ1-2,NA,CASSPVGALANYGYTF
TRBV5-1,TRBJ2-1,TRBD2,CASRGLAGERSYNEQFF
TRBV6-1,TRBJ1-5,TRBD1,CASSATGNSNQPQHF
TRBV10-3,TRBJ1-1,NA,CAISAGDNPEAFF
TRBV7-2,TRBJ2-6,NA,CASSAQGSGANVLTF
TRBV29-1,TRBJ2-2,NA,CSPRRRAGELFF
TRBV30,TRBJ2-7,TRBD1,CAWSALGTGDEQYF
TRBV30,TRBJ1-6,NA,CAWSVESGYNSPLHF
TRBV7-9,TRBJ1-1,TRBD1,CASSERTGGLNVNTEAFF
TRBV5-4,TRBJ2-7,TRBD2,CASSAGGTGVRQYF
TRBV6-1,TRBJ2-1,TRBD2,CASSDSGGAYNEQFF
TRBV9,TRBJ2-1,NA,CASSLNNEQFF
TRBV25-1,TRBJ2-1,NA,CASSESGQGPPNNEQFF
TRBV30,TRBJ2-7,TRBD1,CAWNALDRGFYEQYF
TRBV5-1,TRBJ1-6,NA,CASSLAAGGHNSPLHF
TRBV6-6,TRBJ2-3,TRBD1,CASSSRDRASDTQYF
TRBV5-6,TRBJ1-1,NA,CASSARGPSEAFF
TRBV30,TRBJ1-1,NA,CACGVATEAFF
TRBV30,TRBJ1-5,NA,CAFSEGGSNQPQHF
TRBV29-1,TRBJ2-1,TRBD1,CSVRDRGLYNEQFF
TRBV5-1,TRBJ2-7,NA,CASSLPSYEQYF
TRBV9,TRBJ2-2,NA,CASSVGGGNTGELFF
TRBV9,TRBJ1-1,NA,CASSATARGRAEAFF
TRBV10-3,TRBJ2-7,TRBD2,CAISVTSGTNEQYF
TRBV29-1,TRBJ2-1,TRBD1,CSVGGTGWYNEQFF
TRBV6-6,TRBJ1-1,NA,CASSYSVQPVNTEAFF
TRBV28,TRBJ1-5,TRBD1,CASFLRQGSNQPQHF
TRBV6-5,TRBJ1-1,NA,CASRYVHRTEAFF
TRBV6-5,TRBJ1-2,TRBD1,CASSPRTGLFYGYTF
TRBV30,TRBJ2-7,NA,CAWSGAGLTYEQYF
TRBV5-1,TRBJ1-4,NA,CASSLEGEANEKLFF
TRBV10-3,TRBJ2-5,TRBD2,CAISEGLAGAQYF
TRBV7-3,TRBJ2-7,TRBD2,CASSLSGSGSYEQYF
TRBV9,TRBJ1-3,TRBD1,CASSVTGGRSGNTIYF
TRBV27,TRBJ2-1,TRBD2,CASSYIAGGGNEQFF
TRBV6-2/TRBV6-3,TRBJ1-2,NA,CASSYSSDYGYTF
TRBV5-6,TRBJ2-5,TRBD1,CASSFLTGNQETQYF
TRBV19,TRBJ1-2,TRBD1,CASGTGHGYTF
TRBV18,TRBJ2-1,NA,CASSPYGSVNNEQFF
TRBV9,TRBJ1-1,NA,CASSARPRGTEAFF
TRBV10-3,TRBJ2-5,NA,CAISESGPQETQYF
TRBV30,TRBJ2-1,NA,CAWYEGNEQFF
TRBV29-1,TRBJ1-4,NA,CSARGDEKLFF
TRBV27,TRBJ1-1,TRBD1,CASSLLWDRKKNTEAFF